What follows are 21 T cell receptor beta chains derived from one specimen sequenced in a study of T cells in Graves' hyperthyroidism and ophthalmopathy. Amplification yielded TCR beta CDR3 regions, with RNA transcripts as the source. TCR CDR3 regions were first amplified by RT-PCR with HTBI primers. TCRdb ran MiXCR on the multiplex PCR reads and lists one entry per CDR3 protein. The table has 350,000 or so distinct CDR3 sequences, over 15% seen once. Input material: blood. The receptor set was obtained from a woman between 35 and 50 years old with Graves' ophthalmopathy.

This clonotype was found many times. V is TRBV7-2 and J is TRBJ1-2; 8 bases match TRBD1. V shed 0 bases, J shed 3 bases, and the junction held 6 bases outside the gene matches. Germline CDR1 and CDR2: SGHTA and FQGNSA. This CDR3 has 16 residues. The CDR3 bases are TGTGCCAGCAGCTTAGCGCCCGGACAGGGCGACTATGGCTACACCTTC. Amino acids: CASSLAPGQGDYGYTF.

This clonotype was seen at least ten times. V and J are TRBV30 and TRBJ1-2, with D uncertain. Germline lookup yields CDR1 GTSNPN and CDR2 SVGIG (reference sequence). This CDR3 contains 13 residues. The V end was cut by 5 bases, the J end by 6 bases, with 16 bases between. The CDR3 is CAWVRERRDGYTF. CDR3 sequence (DNA): TGTGCCTGGGTTCGGGAAAGGCGAGATGGCTACACCTTC.

At least ten counts were recorded for this clonotype. The chain joins TRBV12-3 or TRBV12-4 to TRBJ2-2; 11 bases match TRBD2. Losses at the gene ends were 6 bases for V and 5 bases for J; bases not matched to a gene: 8. The CDR3 contains 16 residues. CDR3 sequence: CASRPTSGSMTGELFF. In DNA, the CDR3 is TGTGCCAGCAGACCCACTAGCGGGAGTATGACCGGGGAGCTGTTTTTT.

Many counts were recorded for this clonotype. The V gene is TRBV19, the J gene TRBJ1-2, with 8 bases fitting TRBD1. Trimming removed 7 bases from V and 3 bases from J; junction bases left unmatched: 7. The CDR3 is 14 residues long. Germline V lookup: CDR1 LNHDA, CDR2 SQIVND (reference sequence). This chain's CDR3 is CASTGTGGYYGYTF. As DNA, the CDR3 is TGTGCCAGTACGGGGACAGGAGGATACTATGGCTACACCTTC.

This clonotype was seen repeatedly, ten times or more. The rearrangement links TRBV10-3 to TRBJ2-7; 7 bases are a match to TRBD1. The germline gives CDR1 ENHRY, CDR2 SYGVKD. With V trimmed by 10 bases and J by 2 bases, 14 bases remained unmatched. The CDR3 runs to 15 residues. The CDR3, as DNA: TGTGCCACCGTTCAAGGACAGGAAGATACCTACGAGCAGTACTTC. It codes for CATVQGQEDTYEQYF.

The V call is TRBV7-8, the J call TRBJ2-7, with 10 bases fitting TRBD1. The ends lost 6 bases at V and 2 bases at J; junction bases unmatched: 4. The CDR3 has 14 amino acids. Germline loops: CDR1 SGHVS, CDR2 FQNEAQ. CDR3 sequence: CASRFGQGAYEQYF. DNA of the CDR3: TGTGCCAGCAGGTTCGGACAGGGGGCCTACGAGCAGTACTTC.

This clonotype appeared many times. The J gene is TRBJ1-5, the V gene TRBV28; D perhaps matches TRBD1 (6 bases). CDR3 length equals 14 residues. Deletions cut 6 bases from V and 0 bases from J, with 9 bases between. Germline V gene data show CDR1 as MDHEN and CDR2 as SYDVKM. The CDR3: CASRRQVSNQPQHF. The CDR3 nucleotides read TGTGCCAGCAGGAGACAGGTTAGCAATCAGCCCCAGCATTTT. Complete variable domain (other parts from reference TRBV28 and TRBJ1-5): DVKVTQSSRYLVKRTGEKVFLECVQDMDHENMFWYRQDPGLGLRLIYFSYDVKMKEKGDIPEGYSVSREKKERFSLILESASTNQTSMYLCASRRQVSNQPQHFGDGTRLSIL.

This clonotype was seen ten or more times. J is TRBJ2-7 and V is TRBV4-1, with no clear D. The CDR3 is 13 residues long. With 0 bases removed from V and 2 bases from J, the gap between germline ends came to 5 bases. Germline values: CDR1 MGHRA, CDR2 YSYEKL. The CDR3 DNA reads TGCGCCAGCAGCCAAGACGTCACCTACGAGCAGTACTTC. Protein sequence: CASSQDVTYEQYF.

In its sample, this clonotype was seen many times. This chain links TRBV30 with TRBJ1-1; TRBD1 matches 7 bases. This CDR3 comprises 14 residues. CDR1 GTSNPN and CDR2 SVGIG come from the germline V gene (reference sequence). The junction had 5 bases not matched to a gene; V was cut back by 1 base and J by 3 bases. CDR3 sequence: CAWSALDRDTEAFF. DNA for the CDR3: TGTGCCTGGAGTGCCCTCGACAGGGACACTGAAGCTTTCTTT.

This clonotype was seen many times. This rearrangement joins TRBV19 to TRBJ2-7; D possibly corresponds to TRBD2 (5 bases). V was clipped by 3 bases and J by 1 base, with 13 bases between them. This CDR3 spans 15 amino acids. Per germline, CDR1 LNHDA and CDR2 SQIVND (reference sequence). The CDR3 nucleotides are TGTGCCAGTAGTATGGCCGGCCGGGGTTCCTACGAGCAGTACTTC. This codes for CASSMAGRGSYEQYF.

In this sample, this clonotype turned up many times. The chain recombines TRBV19 with TRBJ1-5, with a weak D call TRBD1 (5 bases). Trimming stripped 3 bases from V and 11 bases from J, with 14 bases between. The CDR3 totals 13 residues. The V gene's germline CDR1 is LNHDA and CDR2 SQIVND (reference sequence). The CDR3 nucleotides read TGTGCCAGTAGTATTATGGTAGGGGAGGCCCAGCATTTT. Its protein product is CASSIMVGEAQHF.

In its sample, this clonotype was seen many times. V gene TRBV6-2 or TRBV6-3 combines with J gene TRBJ2-7; tentatively, D is TRBD1 (6 bases). Trimming removed 4 bases at V and 5 bases at J, with 15 bases between. CDR1 is MNHEY and CDR2 is SVGEGT in the germline V gene. CDR3 size: 14 residues. For the CDR3, the DNA is TGTGCCAGCAGTTCCCAGGGGTGGAACGACGAGCAGTACTTC. It codes for CASSSQGWNDEQYF.

This clonotype was counted at least ten times. V gene TRBV12-3 or TRBV12-4 combines with J gene TRBJ2-7; D ambiguous. V gave up 1 base and J gave up 7 bases, with 8 bases separating them. CDR3 length: 12 amino acids. The CDR3 DNA sequence: TGTGCCAGCAGTTTAGGCTCTGCAGAGCAGTACTTC. Its translation is CASSLGSAEQYF.

This clonotype was detected many times. The gene calls are TRBV5-1 and TRBJ2-7; D is possibly TRBD2 (6 bases). V lost 3 bases and J lost 2, with 9 bases in between. The CDR3 contains 13 residues. Germline V gives CDR1 SGHRS, CDR2 YFSETQ. The CDR3 DNA sequence: TGCGCCAGCAGCTCGGGACTTCCCTACGAGCAGTACTTC. Translating gives CASSSGLPYEQYF.

In its sample, this clonotype was seen many times. The rearrangement links TRBV6-5 to TRBJ2-5; D may be TRBD2 (5 bases). This CDR3 contains 13 residues. Per the germline V gene, CDR1 is MNHEY and CDR2 is SVGAGI. Trimming shortened V by 2 bases and J by 4 bases, and 8 bases separated the two germline ends. The CDR3 sequence is CASSYVRGETQYF. The DNA for the CDR3 is TGTGCCAGCAGTTACGTACGGGGAGAGACCCAGTACTTC.

This clonotype was observed many times. The V gene is TRBV27, the J gene TRBJ2-7; D may be TRBD2 (7 bases). Between the trimmed V and J ends, which lost 2 bases and 11 bases, there was a span of 22 bases. The CDR3 has 15 amino acids. Germline V lookup: CDR1 MNHEY, CDR2 SMNVEV (reference sequence). As DNA, the CDR3 is TGTGCCAGCAGTTTAGCCGGGGGGCGTCCTTTCGGGAAGTACTTC. It yields the protein CASSLAGGRPFGKYF.

This clonotype was seen a single time. V is TRBV25-1 and J is TRBJ1-2, with 7 nucleotides matching TRBD1. V was clipped by 0 bases and J by 3 bases; unmatched bases: 10. CDR3 length: 17 amino acids. The germline CDR1 and CDR2 sequences are MGHDK and SYGVNS. The CDR3 DNA sequence: TGTGCCAGCAGTGAATATTTCACCGGGACAGCCGACTATGGCTACACCTTC. It encodes CASSEYFTGTADYGYTF.

There are many counts of this clonotype. This chain uses TRBV7-9 with TRBJ1-1; D call uncertain. Per germline, CDR1 SEHNR and CDR2 FQNEAQ (reference sequence). V was pared by 4 bases and J by 1 base, with 10 bases between. The CDR3 length is 14 residues. CDR3 bases: TGTGCCAGCAGCTCACCCGGATCGAACACTGAAGCTTTCTTT. Amino acid sequence: CASSSPGSNTEAFF. Drawing the rest from reference TRBV7-9 and TRBJ1-1, the complete variable domain is DTGVSQNPRHKITKRGQNVTFRCDPISEHNRLYWYRQTLGQGPEFLTYFQNEAQLEKSRLLSDRFSAERPKGSFSTLEIQRTEQGDSAMYLCASSSPGSNTEAFFGQGTRLTVV.

This clonotype was observed at least ten times. The J gene is TRBJ2-5, the V gene TRBV12-3 or TRBV12-4; D perhaps matches TRBD1 (5 bases). Trimming took 5 bases from V and 5 from J, leaving 9 bases between them. This CDR3 has 12 amino acids. In nucleotides, the CDR3 is TGTGCCAGCAGTGCAAAGGGGGAGACCCAGTACTTC. Its protein is CASSAKGETQYF.

The table lists this clonotype with many counts. This rearrangement joins TRBV30 to TRBJ1-1; D is ambiguous. The germline V gene encodes CDR1 GTSNPN and CDR2 SVGIG (reference sequence). Trimming shortened V by 0 bases and J by 6 bases, and 11 bases separated the two germline ends. CDR3 length: 13 residues. The CDR3 DNA sequence: TGTGCCTGGAGTGTAGGTGGGATCTCTGAAGCTTTCTTT. It specifies CAWSVGGISEAFF.

This clonotype was counted between two and nine times. J is TRBJ1-6 and V is TRBV25-1; a possible D gene is TRBD1 (6 bases). The CDR3 runs to 15 residues. V lost 2 bases to trimming and J lost 10 bases, with 15 bases between them. Per germline, CDR1 MGHDK and CDR2 SYGVNS. In DNA, the CDR3 is TGTGCCAGCAGTGAAGATAGGGGGAGCGGGTCACCCCTCCACTTT. It translates to CASSEDRGSGSPLHF. The full variable domain, completed using reference TRBV25-1 and TRBJ1-6, is EADIYQTPRYLVIGTGKKITLECSQTMGHDKMYWYQQDPGMELHLIHYSYGVNSTEKGDLSSESTVSRIRTEHFPLTLESARPSHTSQYLCASSEDRGSGSPLHFGNGTRLTVT.